The T cell receptor beta chain under discussion was sequenced for a study of Graves' ophthalmopathy and Graves' hyperthyroidism. V gave up 7 bases and J gave up 7 bases; unmatched junction bases: 7. The CDR3 covers 13 residues. Looked up from germline, CDR1 is MNHEY and CDR2 is SVGAGI. This clonotype was picked up many times. What it recognizes is unknown. Study conclusions and caveats: Detected in blood as well were most expanded thyroid clonotypes with frequency above 0.001. In predicting ophthalmopathy progression, the model reached over 70% sensitivity and approximately 72% specificity.

Hyperthyroidism in these 18- to 65-year-old patients was newly diagnosed, lasting under 2 months. Patients were left out if they had other autoimmune diseases, uncontrolled infections, pregnancy or lactation. TCR beta CDR3 amplification used RNA transcripts. The workflow started with a first-round RT-PCR run with HTBI primers and then moved on to a second-round multiplex PCR. MiXCR, run by TCRdb on the multiplex PCR reads, gives a single entry per CDR3 protein. The sample yields about 1.1 million distinct CDR3 sequences, about two fifths seen once. Sequencing input: peripheral blood or thyroid tissue (not recorded which). This clonotype was sampled from an adult man with Graves' hyperthyroidism. The rearrangement links TRBV6-5 to TRBJ1-5, with 7 nucleotides matching TRBD1. The CDR3 is CASKGQEGQPQHF. The CDR3 region has the DNA TGTGCCAGCAAAGGACAGGAAGGACAGCCCCAGCATTTT.